This T cell receptor (beta chain) was sequenced for a study of T cell responses to AZD1222 COVID-19 vaccine. Method: immunoSEQ multiplex PCR; TCRdb's copy keeps in-frame clones and lacks some. Of more than 70,000 clones in the sample, around 90% were seen once. The germline V gene encodes CDR1 SEHNR and CDR2 FQNEAQ (reference sequence). CDR3 length: 15 residues. V shed 1 base and J shed 4 bases, with 13 bases lying between them. The origin of this receptor is an adult who received the AZD1222 COVID-19 vaccine. Specimen: peripheral blood, collected 28 days after the second AZD1222 dose. This sequence joins TRBV7-9 and TRBJ2-5; D tentatively reads TRBD1 or TRBD2 (5 bases each). CDR3 DNA sequence: TGTGCCAGCAGCTTAGGAGGGGCCGGAGCAGAGACCCAGTACTTC. Amino acid sequence: CASSLGGAGAETQYF. The full variable domain, its missing parts supplied by reference TRBV7-9 and TRBJ2-5, is DTGVSQNPRHKITKRGQNVTFRCDPISEHNRLYWYRQTLGQGPEFLTYFQNEAQLEKSRLLSDRFSAERPKGSFSTLEIQRTEQGDSAMYLCASSLGGAGAETQYFGPGTRLLVL.